The T cell receptor beta chain under discussion was sequenced for a study of cytomegalovirus exposure and HLA in healthy donors. Donors counted as nominally healthy when sampled, yet unrecorded immune exposures were likely. Amplification used 60 Vbeta primers and 13 Jbeta primers. TCRdb's table, derived via immunoSEQ multiplex PCR, lists solely in-frame clones and lacks some. The data contain 130,000 to 150,000 clones, around 73% of them singletons. Regarding this clone: Its target is unknown. The junction differs from germline at one of its ends, possibly a read error.

Study conclusions and caveats: Productive status was seen about 87% or about 30% of the time for most TCR beta V segments in an earlier analysis.

The CDR3 contains 13 residues. Germline V lookup: CDR1 SSHAT, CDR2 FNYEAQ (reference sequence). The origin of this receptor is a woman between 40 and 55 years old in good health and CMV-seronegative. The rearrangement uses TRBV7-7 and TRBJ2-5, with unresolved D. The sequenced material came from PBMCs. The CDR3 spells CASSPRAGETQYF. The DNA of the CDR3 is TGTGCTAGCAGCCCCCGAGCCGGAGAGACCCAGTACTTC.